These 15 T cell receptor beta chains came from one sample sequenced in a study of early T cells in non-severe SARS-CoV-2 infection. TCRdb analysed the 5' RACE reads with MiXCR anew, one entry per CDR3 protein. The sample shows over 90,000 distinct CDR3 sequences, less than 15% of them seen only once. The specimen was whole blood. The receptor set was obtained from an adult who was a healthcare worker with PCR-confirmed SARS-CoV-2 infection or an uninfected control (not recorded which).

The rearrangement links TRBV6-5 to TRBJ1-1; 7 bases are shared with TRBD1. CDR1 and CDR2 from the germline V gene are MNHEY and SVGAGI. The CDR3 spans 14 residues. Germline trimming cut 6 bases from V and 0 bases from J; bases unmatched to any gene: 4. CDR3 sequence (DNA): TGTGCCAGCAGCCCCAGGGGGATGAACACTGAAGCTTTCTTT. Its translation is CASSPRGMNTEAFF.

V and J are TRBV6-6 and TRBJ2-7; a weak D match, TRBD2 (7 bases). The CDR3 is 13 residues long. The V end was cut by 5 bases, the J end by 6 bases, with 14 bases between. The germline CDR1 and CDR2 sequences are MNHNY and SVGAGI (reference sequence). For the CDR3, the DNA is TGTGCCAGCAGTCGGGGGGCCGTGGGCGAGCAGTACTTC. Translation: CASSRGAVGEQYF.

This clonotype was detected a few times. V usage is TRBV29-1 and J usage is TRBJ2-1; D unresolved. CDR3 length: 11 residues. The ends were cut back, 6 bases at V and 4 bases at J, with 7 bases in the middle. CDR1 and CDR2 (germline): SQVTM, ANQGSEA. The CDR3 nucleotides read TGCAGCGTCTATTCATACAATGAGCAGTTCTTC. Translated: CSVYSYNEQFF.

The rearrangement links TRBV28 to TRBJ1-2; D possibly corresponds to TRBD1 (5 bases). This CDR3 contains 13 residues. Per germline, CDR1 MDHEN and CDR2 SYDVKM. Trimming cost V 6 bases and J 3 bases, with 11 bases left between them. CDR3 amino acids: CASSRPTDYGYTF. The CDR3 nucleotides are TGTGCCAGCAGCCGTCCGACAGACTATGGCTACACCTTC.

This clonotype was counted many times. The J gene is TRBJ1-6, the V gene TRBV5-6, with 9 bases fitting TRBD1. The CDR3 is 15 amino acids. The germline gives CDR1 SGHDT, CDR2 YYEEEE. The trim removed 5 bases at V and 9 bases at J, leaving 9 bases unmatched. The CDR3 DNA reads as TGTGCCAGCAGTAGGAAGGACAGGGGTAGTTCACCCCTCCACTTT. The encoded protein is CASSRKDRGSSPLHF.

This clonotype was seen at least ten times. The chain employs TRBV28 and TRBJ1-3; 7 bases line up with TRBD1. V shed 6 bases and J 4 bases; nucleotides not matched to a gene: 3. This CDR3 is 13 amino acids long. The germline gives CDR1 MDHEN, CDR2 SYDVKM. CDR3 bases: TGTGCCAGCAGGGCGACAGGGGGAAACACCATATATTTT. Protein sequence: CASRATGGNTIYF.

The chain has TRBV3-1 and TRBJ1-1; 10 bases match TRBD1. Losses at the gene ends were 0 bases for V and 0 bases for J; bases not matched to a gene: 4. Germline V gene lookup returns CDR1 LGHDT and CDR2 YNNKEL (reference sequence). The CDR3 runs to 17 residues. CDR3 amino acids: CASSQDGGQGLNTEAFF. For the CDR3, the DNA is TGTGCCAGCAGCCAAGATGGGGGACAGGGGCTGAACACTGAAGCTTTCTTT.

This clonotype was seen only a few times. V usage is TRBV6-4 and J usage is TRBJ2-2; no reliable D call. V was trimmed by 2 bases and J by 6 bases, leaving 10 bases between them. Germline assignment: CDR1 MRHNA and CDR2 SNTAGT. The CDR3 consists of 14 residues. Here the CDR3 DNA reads TGTGCCAGCAGTGACGGCCTTGAATCCGGGGAGCTGTTTTTT. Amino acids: CASSDGLESGELFF.

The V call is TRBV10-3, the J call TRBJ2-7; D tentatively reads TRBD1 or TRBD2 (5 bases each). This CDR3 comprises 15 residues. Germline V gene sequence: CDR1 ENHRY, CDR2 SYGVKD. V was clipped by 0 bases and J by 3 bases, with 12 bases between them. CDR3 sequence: CAISESSGPGYEQYF. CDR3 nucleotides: TGTGCCATCAGTGAGTCGTCGGGACCGGGCTACGAGCAGTACTTC.

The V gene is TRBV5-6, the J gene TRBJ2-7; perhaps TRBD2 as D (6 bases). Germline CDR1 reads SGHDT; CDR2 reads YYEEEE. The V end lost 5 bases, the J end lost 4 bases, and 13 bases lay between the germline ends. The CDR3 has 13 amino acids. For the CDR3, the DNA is TGTGCCAGCAGTCGGACGCGGGAATACGAGCAGTACTTC. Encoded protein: CASSRTREYEQYF.

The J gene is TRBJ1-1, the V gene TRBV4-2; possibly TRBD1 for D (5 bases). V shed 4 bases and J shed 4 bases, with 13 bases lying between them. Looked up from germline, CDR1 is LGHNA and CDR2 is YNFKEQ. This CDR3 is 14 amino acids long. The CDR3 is CASSRGGAGTEAFF. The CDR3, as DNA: TGTGCCAGCAGCCGCGGAGGGGCCGGCACTGAAGCTTTCTTT.

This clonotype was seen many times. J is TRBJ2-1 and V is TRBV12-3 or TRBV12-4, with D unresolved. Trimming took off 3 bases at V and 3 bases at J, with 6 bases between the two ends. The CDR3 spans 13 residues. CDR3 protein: CASSFGGYNEQFF. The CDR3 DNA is TGTGCCAGCAGTTTTGGCGGCTACAATGAGCAGTTCTTC.

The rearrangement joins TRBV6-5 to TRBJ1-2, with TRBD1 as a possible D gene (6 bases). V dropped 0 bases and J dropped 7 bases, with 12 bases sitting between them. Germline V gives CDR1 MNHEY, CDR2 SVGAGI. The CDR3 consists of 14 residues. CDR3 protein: CASSYSRGALGYTF. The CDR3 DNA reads TGTGCCAGCAGTTACTCGAGGGGGGCGCTTGGCTACACCTTC.

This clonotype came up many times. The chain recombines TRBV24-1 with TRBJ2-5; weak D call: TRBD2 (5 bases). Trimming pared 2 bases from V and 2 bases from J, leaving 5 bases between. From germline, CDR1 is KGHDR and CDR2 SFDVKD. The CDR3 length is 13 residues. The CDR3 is CATSDWEQETQYF. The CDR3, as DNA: TGTGCCACCAGTGATTGGGAGCAAGAGACCCAGTACTTC.

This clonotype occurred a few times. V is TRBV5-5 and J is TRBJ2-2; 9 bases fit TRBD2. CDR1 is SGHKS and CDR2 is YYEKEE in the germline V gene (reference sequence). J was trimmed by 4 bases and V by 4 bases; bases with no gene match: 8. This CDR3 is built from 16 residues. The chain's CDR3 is CASSPLAGDFTGELFF. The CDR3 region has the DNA TGTGCCAGCAGCCCATTAGCGGGGGACTTCACCGGGGAGCTGTTTTTT.